The 15 T cell receptor beta chains in this list originate from one sample, sequenced in a study of blood T cells in healthy people across ages. Alongside a J-beta primer mix, a sample-barcoded 5' primer served in a second PCR lasting roughly 6 to 11 cycles. A single record per CDR3 protein comes from TCRdb applying MiXCR to the 5' RACE reads. The repertoire holds hundreds of thousands of distinct CDR3 sequences, with more than 25% as singletons. These sequences were also reported in another study, on T cells of mothers and their children.

The sequencing sample was made of blood. Receptor source: a boy aged 5-17 years in good health.

This chain uses TRBV5-1 with TRBJ1-2; D is undetermined. CDR3 length equals 15 residues. The germline V gene has CDR1 SGHRS and CDR2 YFSETQ. The V end lost 0 bases, the J end lost 2 bases, and 11 bases lay between the germline ends. In nucleotides, the CDR3 is TGCGCCAGCAGCTTGGCCGCAGGTTTAAACTATGGCTACACCTTC. It yields the protein CASSLAAGLNYGYTF.

The V and J genes are TRBV2 and TRBJ2-7; TRBD1 or TRBD2 may be the D gene (5 bases each). V dropped 7 bases and J dropped 2 bases, with 12 bases sitting between them. The length of the CDR3 is 13 residues. Germline V CDR1 and CDR2: SNHLY, FYNNEI. The CDR3 sequence is CASNRRETYEQYF. The CDR3 DNA reads TGTGCCAGCAATCGCAGGGAGACCTACGAGCAGTACTTC.

The chain combines TRBV11-3 with TRBJ1-3, with no clear D. Trimming removed 8 bases from V and 0 bases from J, with 17 bases in between. Germline assignment: CDR1 SGHNT and CDR2 YENEEA. The CDR3 spans 16 residues. The CDR3 DNA is TGTGCCAGCGGCCCGCGGACGGTTCCCTCTGGAAACACCATATATTTT. Protein sequence: CASGPRTVPSGNTIYF. Supplemented by reference TRBV11-3 and TRBJ1-3, the full variable domain reads EAGVVQSPRYKIIEKKQPVAFWCNPISGHNTLYWYLQNLGQGPELLIRYENEEAVDDSQLPKDRFSAERLKGVDSTLKIQPAELGDSAVYLCASGPRTVPSGNTIYFGEGSWLTVV.

This clonotype has only one observation. The rearrangement joins TRBV5-1 to TRBJ2-1; 9 bases align to TRBD2. The CDR3 is made up of 16 amino acids. The ends lost 4 bases at V and 4 bases at J; junction bases unmatched: 9. CDR1 is SGHRS, CDR2 YFSETQ, per germline. CDR3 amino acids: CASSTLTSGPYNEQFF. The CDR3 bases are TGCGCCAGCAGCACCTTGACTAGCGGACCTTACAATGAGCAGTTCTTC.

This chain links TRBV24-1 with TRBJ1-2; TRBD1 is a possible D gene (5 bases). The V gene lost 11 bases and the J gene lost 8 bases, with 20 bases spanning the gap. Per germline, CDR1 KGHDR and CDR2 SFDVKD. The CDR3 loop spans 13 amino acids. For the CDR3, the DNA is TGTGCCAGTCCCACCGTGGGGGGAATGGGCTACACCTTC. Residues: CASPTVGGMGYTF.

V gene TRBV5-1 combines with J gene TRBJ2-7; TRBD2 matches 10 bases. Germline CDR1 is SGHRS and CDR2 is YFSETQ. This CDR3 spans 16 amino acids. Losses at the gene ends were 2 bases for V and 6 bases for J; bases not matched to a gene: 11. The CDR3 loop is CASSFISGGATSEQYF. The DNA of the CDR3 is TGCGCCAGCAGCTTTATCAGCGGGGGGGCCACGTCCGAGCAGTACTTC.

The genes are TRBV20-1 and TRBJ2-5; 7 nucleotides agree with TRBD2. The V and J ends lost 3 bases and 3 bases, in that order; junction bases with no gene match: 16. CDR3 length equals 17 residues. CDR1 and CDR2 from the germline V gene are DFQATT and SNEGSKA (reference sequence). The CDR3: CSASGRWADQGEETQYF. The CDR3, as DNA: TGCAGTGCTAGCGGGAGGTGGGCGGACCAGGGAGAAGAGACCCAGTACTTC.

The chain is built from TRBV20-1 and TRBJ1-1; D not certain. Trimming removed 0 bases from V and 4 bases from J, with 15 bases in between. The CDR3 length is 15 residues. The V gene's germline CDR1 is DFQATT and CDR2 SNEGSKA (reference sequence). CDR3 in DNA: TGCAGTGCTAGAGACCCGGCAACTTCGGGCACTGAAGCTTTCTTT. It codes for CSARDPATSGTEAFF.

This chain uses TRBV20-1 with TRBJ2-4, with unresolved D. Trimming took off 1 base at V and 6 bases at J, with 16 bases between the two ends. The CDR3 has 15 residues. CDR1 and CDR2 from the germline V gene are DFQATT and SNEGSKA (reference sequence). The CDR3 reads CSARGAYGVGNIQYF. Written as DNA, the CDR3 is TGCAGTGCTAGAGGAGCCTATGGGGTTGGAAACATTCAGTACTTC.

Concerning this clonotype: One end of the junction varies from germline; a read error may be responsible. The chain recombines TRBV10-3 with TRBJ1-2; a possible D gene is TRBD1 (5 bases). This CDR3 has 11 residues. From germline, CDR1 is ENHRY and CDR2 SYGVKD. The CDR3 DNA is TGCGCCACCGGGGACGGGGATGGCTACACCTTC. Translated: CATGDGDGYTF.

This clonotype was observed a handful of times. This sequence may be a read error, since a much larger clone differs from it by one base. This chain's CDR3 is CASSSGTAGNTIYF. CDR3 nucleotide sequence: TGTGCCAGCAGCTCCGGGACAGCTGGAAACACCATATATTTT. This chain joins TRBV11-1 and TRBJ1-3; 7 bases match TRBD1. The CDR3 spans 14 residues. With 4 bases clipped from V and 2 bases from J, the junction kept 2 bases outside the gene matches. Per the germline V gene, CDR1 is SGHAT and CDR2 is FQDESV (reference sequence).

V usage is TRBV12-3 or TRBV12-4 and J usage is TRBJ2-5; 10 bases align to TRBD2. The closer fit of TRBJ2-1 to the DNA end suggests the J call may be wrong. This CDR3 has 15 amino acids. CDR3 in amino acids: CASSSSGGAEDEQFF. The CDR3 nucleotides are TGTGCCAGCAGCTCCAGCGGGGGGGCTGAAGATGAGCAGTTCTTC.

CDR3 sequence reads: CASSLSGGNSEKLFF. The CDR3 nucleotides read TGTGCCAGCAGCTTATCAGGGGGCAATAGTGAAAAACTGTTTTTT. The rearrangement joins TRBV7-9 to TRBJ1-4; 8 bases align to TRBD1. Unmatched junction bases numbered 6, after V lost 2 bases and J lost 7 bases. The CDR3 extends over 15 amino acids. The germline CDR1 and CDR2 sequences are SEHNR and FQNEAQ (reference sequence).

The V gene is TRBV7-9, the J gene TRBJ1-1; D unresolved. CDR3 length: 15 amino acids. The germline V and J ends were trimmed by 5 bases and 1 base, with 14 bases remaining between them. CDR1 is SEHNR and CDR2 is FQNEAQ in the germline V gene (reference sequence). DNA of the CDR3: TGTGCCAGCAGCCAACTGTCGTATGGGAACACTGAAGCTTTCTTT. Protein sequence: CASSQLSYGNTEAFF.

This rearrangement joins TRBV7-9 to TRBJ1-4; no clear D. The CDR3 spans 15 residues. Trimming cost V 5 bases and J 8 bases, with 18 bases left between them. In germline, CDR1 is SEHNR, CDR2 FQNEAQ (reference sequence). The CDR3 protein is CASSTDGKRWEKLFF. The DNA of the CDR3 is TGTGCCAGCAGCACTGACGGAAAACGGTGGGAAAAACTGTTTTTT.